The table lists the clone carrying this T cell receptor beta chain with many counts. The antigen is not known. Using its own MiXCR run on the 5' RACE reads, TCRdb lists one record per CDR3 protein. The data contain roughly 160,000 distinct CDR3 sequences, roughly 13% of them singletons. This entry belongs to a study of T-cell memory formation after mild COVID-19. Study conclusions and caveats: Pre-infection memory carried some responding clones, suggesting that cross-reactive memory joined. Researchers report contracting CD4+ clones mostly in CM and EM, with CD8+ clones in EMRA. Day 15 to 85 contracting clones showed balanced CD4/CD8; later expanders leaned CD4+.

The source of this sequence is a man aged 18-30 years who had mild COVID-19 (a few samples of this study predate the infection). Cell type and time point are not known. The source material was PBMCs or a T cell subset sorted from them (not recorded which).

The CDR3 DNA follows: TGTGCCAGCAGCTTAGGGAGGGGGTGGCAAGAGACCCAGTACTTC. This translates into CASSLGRGWQETQYF. The chain uses TRBV7-2 and TRBJ2-5; D may be TRBD1 or TRBD2 (6 bases each). V was shortened by 1 base and J by 2 bases, with 11 bases between the two germline ends. Germline assignment: CDR1 SGHTA and CDR2 FQGNSA. CDR3 length equals 15 residues.